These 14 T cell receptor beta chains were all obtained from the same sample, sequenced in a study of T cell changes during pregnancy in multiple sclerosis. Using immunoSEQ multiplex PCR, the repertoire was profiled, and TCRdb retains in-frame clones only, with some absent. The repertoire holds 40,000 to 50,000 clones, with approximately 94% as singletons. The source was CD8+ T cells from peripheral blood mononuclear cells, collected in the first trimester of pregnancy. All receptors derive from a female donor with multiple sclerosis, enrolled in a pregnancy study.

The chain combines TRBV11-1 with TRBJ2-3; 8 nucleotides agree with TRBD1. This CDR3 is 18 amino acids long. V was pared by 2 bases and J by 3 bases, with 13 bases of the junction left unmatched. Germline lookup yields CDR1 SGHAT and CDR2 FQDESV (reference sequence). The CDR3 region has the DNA TGTGCCAGCAGCTTATTCTCACCAGGGGGCGTTGGAACAGATACGCAGTATTTT. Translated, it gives CASSLFSPGGVGTDTQYF.

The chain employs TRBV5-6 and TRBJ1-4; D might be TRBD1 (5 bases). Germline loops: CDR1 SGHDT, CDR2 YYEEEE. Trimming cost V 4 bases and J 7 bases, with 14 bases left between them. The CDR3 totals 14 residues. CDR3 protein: CASSLGGGGEKLFF. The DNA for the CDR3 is TGTGCCAGCAGCCTTGGGGGAGGAGGTGAAAAACTGTTTTTT.

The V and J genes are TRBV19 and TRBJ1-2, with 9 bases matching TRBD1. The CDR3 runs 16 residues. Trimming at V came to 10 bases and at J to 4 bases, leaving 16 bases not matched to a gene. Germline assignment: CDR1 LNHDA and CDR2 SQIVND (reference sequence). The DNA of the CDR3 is TGTGCCACCGGGGCCGCACAGGGGGCGAGGTCCTATGGCTACACCTTC. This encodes CATGAAQGARSYGYTF.

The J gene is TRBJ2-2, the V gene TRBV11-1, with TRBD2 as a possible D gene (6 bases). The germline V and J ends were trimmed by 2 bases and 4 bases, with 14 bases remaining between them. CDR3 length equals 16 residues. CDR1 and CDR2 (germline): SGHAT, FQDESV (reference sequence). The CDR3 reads CASSLLGGPATGELFF. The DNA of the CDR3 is TGTGCCAGCAGCTTATTGGGGGGACCTGCCACCGGGGAGCTGTTTTTT.

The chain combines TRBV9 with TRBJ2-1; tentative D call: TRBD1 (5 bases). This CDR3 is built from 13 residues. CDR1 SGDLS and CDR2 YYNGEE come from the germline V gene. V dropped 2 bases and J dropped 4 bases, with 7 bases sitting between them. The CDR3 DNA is TGTGCCAGCAGCGTGACAGTTTACAATGAGCAGTTCTTC. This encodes CASSVTVYNEQFF. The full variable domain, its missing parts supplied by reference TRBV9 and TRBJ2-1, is DSGVTQTPKHLITATGQRVTLRCSPRSGDLSVYWYQQSLDQGLQFLIQYYNGEERAKGNILERFSAQQFPDLHSELNLSSLELGDSALYFCASSVTVYNEQFFGPGTRLTVL.

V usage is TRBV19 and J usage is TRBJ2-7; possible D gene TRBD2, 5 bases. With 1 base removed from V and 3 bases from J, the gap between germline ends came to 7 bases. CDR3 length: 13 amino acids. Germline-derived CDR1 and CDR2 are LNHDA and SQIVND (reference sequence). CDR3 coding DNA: TGTGCCAGTAGTATAGGCGAGGGCTACGAGCAGTACTTC. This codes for CASSIGEGYEQYF.

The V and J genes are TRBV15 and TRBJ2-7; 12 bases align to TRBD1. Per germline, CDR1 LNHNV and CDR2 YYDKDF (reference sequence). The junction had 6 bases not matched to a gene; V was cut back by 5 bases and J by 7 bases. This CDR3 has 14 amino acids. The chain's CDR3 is CATSSGQGAVEQYF. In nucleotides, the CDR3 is TGTGCCACCAGCTCGGGACAGGGGGCTGTGGAGCAGTACTTC.

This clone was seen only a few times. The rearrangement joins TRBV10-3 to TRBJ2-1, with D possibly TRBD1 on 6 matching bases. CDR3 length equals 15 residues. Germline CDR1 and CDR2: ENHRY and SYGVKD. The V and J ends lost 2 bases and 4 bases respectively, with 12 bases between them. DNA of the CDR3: TGTGCCATCAGTGAGAGCGACAGGTTATACAATGAGCAGTTCTTC. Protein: CAISESDRLYNEQFF.

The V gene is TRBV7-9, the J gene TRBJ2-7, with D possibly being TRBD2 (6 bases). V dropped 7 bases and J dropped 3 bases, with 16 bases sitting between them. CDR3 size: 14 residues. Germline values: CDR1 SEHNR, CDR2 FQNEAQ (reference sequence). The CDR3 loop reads CASTGGTVSYEQYF. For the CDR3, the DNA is TGTGCCAGCACTGGCGGGACGGTCAGCTACGAGCAGTACTTC.

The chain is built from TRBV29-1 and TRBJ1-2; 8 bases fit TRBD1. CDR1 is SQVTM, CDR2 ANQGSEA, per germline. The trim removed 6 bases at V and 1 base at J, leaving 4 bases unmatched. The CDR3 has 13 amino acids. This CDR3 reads CSVATGDNYGYTF. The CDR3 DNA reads TGCAGCGTCGCGACAGGGGATAACTATGGCTACACCTTC. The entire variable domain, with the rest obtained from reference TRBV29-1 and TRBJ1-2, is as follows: SAVISQKPSRDICQRGTSLTIQCQVDSQVTMMFWYRQQPGQSLTLIATANQGSEATYESGFVIDKFPISRPNLTFSTLTVSNMSPEDSSIYLCSVATGDNYGYTFGSGTRLTVV.

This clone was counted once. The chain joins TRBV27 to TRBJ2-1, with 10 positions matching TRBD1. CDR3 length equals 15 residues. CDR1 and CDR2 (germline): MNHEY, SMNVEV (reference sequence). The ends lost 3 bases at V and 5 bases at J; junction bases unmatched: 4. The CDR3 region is CASSFDRGPHNEQFF. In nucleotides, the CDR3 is TGTGCCAGCAGTTTCGACAGGGGGCCTCACAATGAGCAGTTCTTC.

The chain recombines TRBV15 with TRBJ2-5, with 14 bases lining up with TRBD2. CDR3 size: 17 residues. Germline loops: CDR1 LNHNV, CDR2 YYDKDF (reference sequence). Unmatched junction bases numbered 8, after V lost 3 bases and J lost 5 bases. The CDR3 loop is CATSRGPGLAGEETQYF. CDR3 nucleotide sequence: TGTGCCACCAGCAGGGGTCCGGGACTAGCGGGAGAGGAGACCCAGTACTTC.

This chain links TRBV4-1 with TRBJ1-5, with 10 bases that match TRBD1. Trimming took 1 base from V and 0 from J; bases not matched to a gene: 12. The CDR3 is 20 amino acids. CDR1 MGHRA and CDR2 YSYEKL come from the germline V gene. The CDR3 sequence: CASSQAPGTGDRYSNQPQHF. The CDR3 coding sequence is TGCGCCAGCAGCCAAGCCCCCGGGACAGGGGACCGCTATAGCAATCAGCCCCAGCATTTT.

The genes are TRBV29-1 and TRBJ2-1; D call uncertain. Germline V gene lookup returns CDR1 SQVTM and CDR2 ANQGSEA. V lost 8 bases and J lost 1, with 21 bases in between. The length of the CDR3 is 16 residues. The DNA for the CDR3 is TGCAGCACCCGCGCGGCGCAAAGTATGTCCTACAATGAGCAGTTCTTC. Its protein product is CSTRAAQSMSYNEQFF.